A selection of T cell receptor beta chains follows, all from one sample in a study of cytomegalovirus exposure and HLA in healthy donors. Generated by immunoSEQ multiplex PCR, the TCRdb table keeps only in-frame clones and is missing some. The data hold under 200,000 clones, with approximately 70% observed a single time. Sequencing input: PBMCs. These receptor sequences come from a woman in her 30s in good health and CMV-seronegative. The CDR3 runs from the conserved cysteine through the conserved F or W. A D gene is named only where the DNA matches it firmly. Some rows mark clone size as missing; the rest say once, few, many or name a class of expanded clone.

v_call: TRBV4-2; d_call: TRBD1; clone_size: once; j_call: TRBJ1-5; cdr3_aa: CASSQDLDRSFNQPQHF; cdr3_nt: TGTGCCAGCAGCCAAGATCTGGACAGGTCCTTCAATCAGCCCCAGCATTTT
v_call: TRBV29-1; d_call: TRBD2; clone_size: -; j_call: TRBJ2-7; cdr3_aa: CSVLGGAYEQYF; cdr3_nt: TGCAGCGTTTTGGGGGGGGCCTACGAGCAGTACTTC
v_call: TRBV4-3; d_call: -; clone_size: few; j_call: TRBJ1-5; cdr3_aa: CASSQDTDRNQPQHF; cdr3_nt: TGCGCCAGCAGCCAAGATACCGACAGGAATCAGCCCCAGCATTTT
v_call: TRBV29-1; d_call: -; clone_size: once; j_call: TRBJ2-1; cdr3_aa: CSVEQAPGGYNEQFF; cdr3_nt: TGCAGCGTTGAACAAGCCCCAGGAGGTTACAATGAGCAGTTCTTC
v_call: TRBV5-6; d_call: -; clone_size: few; j_call: TRBJ1-6; cdr3_aa: CASSLIGAASPLHF; cdr3_nt: TGTGCCAGCAGCTTGATTGGGGCGGCTTCACCCCTCCACTTT
v_call: TRBV7-8; d_call: -; clone_size: -; j_call: TRBJ1-2; cdr3_aa: CASSLGDSYGYTF; cdr3_nt: TGTGCCAGCAGCTTAGGGGACTCTTATGGCTACACCTTC
v_call: TRBV7-9; d_call: TRBD2; clone_size: -; j_call: TRBJ2-1; cdr3_aa: CASSPPLRSGGAGEQFF; cdr3_nt: TGTGCCAGCAGCCCTCCCCTAAGAAGCGGGGGGGCCGGTGAGCAGTTCTTC
v_call: TRBV5-1; d_call: -; clone_size: -; j_call: TRBJ2-2; cdr3_aa: CASSLDYTGTGELFF; cdr3_nt: TGCGCCAGCAGCTTGGACTACACAGGCACCGGGGAGCTGTTTTTT
v_call: TRBV27; d_call: TRBD1; clone_size: -; j_call: TRBJ1-2; cdr3_aa: CASSSTRDRTPYGGYTF; cdr3_nt: TGTGCCAGCAGTTCTACAAGGGACAGAACTCCTTACGGTGGCTACACCTTC
v_call: TRBV7-9; d_call: TRBD2; clone_size: -; j_call: TRBJ2-7; cdr3_aa: CASSVVAGTYEQYF; cdr3_nt: TGTGCCAGCAGCGTCGTAGCGGGGACCTACGAGCAGTACTTC
v_call: TRBV27; d_call: -; clone_size: once; j_call: TRBJ1-2; cdr3_aa: CASSLSTAANYGYTF; cdr3_nt: TGTGCCAGCAGTTTATCGACAGCAGCTAACTATGGCTACACCTTC
v_call: TRBV30; d_call: TRBD2; clone_size: -; j_call: TRBJ2-7; cdr3_aa: CAWVGGLAGFGEQYF; cdr3_nt: TGTGCCTGGGTCGGGGGACTAGCGGGATTCGGCGAGCAGTACTTC